The entry that follows covers one TCR beta chain sequence. What it binds is unknown. The method was immunoSEQ multiplex PCR; TCRdb's version includes in-frame clones alone and lacks a portion of them. Of about 66,000 clones in the sample, roughly 90% were seen once. This sample was included in a study of chemoradiotherapy in HPV16-positive cancers. Germline CDR1 reads WSHSY; CDR2 reads SAAADI. V dropped 6 bases and J dropped 0 bases, with 12 bases sitting between them. The CDR3 has 15 residues. The study's findings and limits: Only two HPV16-positive patients supplied the functional HPV-specificity definition. Candidate HPV-specific clones and E7-related TCR motifs grew in tumor during treatment.

Sequencing used blood, obtained from a patient who underwent chemoradiotherapy. The clonotype originates from a human donor with HPV-associated anogenital cancer. V gene TRBV10-2 combines with J gene TRBJ1-3, with D possibly being TRBD1 (6 bases). The DNA for the CDR3 is TGCGCCAGCAGGACTACAGGGCTCTCTGGAAACACCATATATTTT. It codes for CASRTTGLSGNTIYF.